This T cell receptor beta chain was sequenced during a study of blood T cell repertoires in COVID-19. The wider study: There were acute and convalescent COVID-19 samples, and they came from the United States, Italy and Spain. Sample material is recorded as cDNA or gDNA derived from T cells, B-cell-depleted T cells, or PBMCs.

As handled by the study authors: Quantification of nucleated cells was approximated via reference gene primer amplification. Assay used: immunoSEQ multiplex PCR; TCRdb lists only in-frame clones, some missing. Clone size and the V and J calls come from that table; the DNA yielded D and trimming. The sample lists approximately 310,000 clones; approximately 89% were seen once. J gave up 4 bases and V 0 bases, and 6 bases lay outside the gene matches. CDR1 is MGHRA, CDR2 YSYEKL, per germline. This CDR3 region has 17 residues. The receptor was derived from a woman in her 50s who had recovered from COVID-19. The chain is built from TRBV4-1 and TRBJ2-3; 11 bases match TRBD1. Specimen: peripheral blood. CDR3 in amino acids: CASSQDPGQGGADTQYF. The CDR3 DNA follows: TGCGCCAGCAGCCAAGACCCGGGACAGGGGGGCGCAGATACGCAGTATTTT.